This TCR beta chain was obtained from a study of cytomegalovirus exposure and HLA in healthy donors. Study context: Most genotyped donors, approximately 81% of about 430, had Caucasian-associated genetic ancestry. Study conclusions and caveats: Available immune exposure information covered CMV serostatus only. Of the V segments, some could not be distinguished, including TRBV6-2 and TRBV6-3, and were excluded.

The study ran its PCR with 60 Vbeta and 13 Jbeta primers. The method was immunoSEQ multiplex PCR; TCRdb's version includes in-frame clones alone and lacks a portion of them. The sample yields 130,000 to 150,000 clones, 60% to 85% seen once. The V segment lost 3 bases and the J segment 4 bases; nucleotides outside the gene matches: 5. The germline V gene has CDR1 MGHRA and CDR2 YSYEKL. The length of the CDR3 is 15 residues. Note on this clone: Its target is not known.

Sequencing used PBMCs. The chain carries TRBV4-1 and TRBJ1-2; 10 bases line up with TRBD1. This TCR came from a male donor in good health and CMV-seronegative. DNA of the CDR3: TGCGCCAGCAGCCAGGCCGGGACAGGGGCCTATGGCTACACCTTC. It translates to CASSQAGTGAYGYTF.